A selection of T cell receptor beta chains follows, all from one sample in a study of beta chain features in type 1 diabetes. Generated by immunoSEQ multiplex PCR, the TCRdb table keeps only in-frame clones and is missing some. The sample includes 300,000 to 350,000 clones, approximately 10% of them seen just once. Sequenced input: central memory CD4+ T cells from blood. The source is a man in his thirties or forties with type 1 diabetes. Each CDR3 is given with its conserved first and last residue.

TRBJ1-6 | 14 | TRBV5-1 | CASSLGTGRTPLHF
TRBJ2-3 | 14 | TRBV6-5 | CASSYDRGQVTQYF
TRBJ2-1 | 17 | TRBV4-1 | CASSQDRRQGASNEQFF
TRBJ2-5 | 14 | TRBV5-1 | CASSQDRTQETQYF
TRBJ1-1 | 14 | TRBV11-2 | CASRLGGANTEAFF
TRBJ1-2 | 16 | TRBV25-1 | CASSDIRQGQAYGYTF
TRBJ2-7 | 15 | TRBV28 | CASNPFPSTSYEQYF
TRBJ1-6 | 14 | TRBV18 | CASSPQGQHSPLHF
TRBJ2-1 | 12 | TRBV7-2 | CASSLAQAQQFF
TRBJ1-1 | 13 | TRBV29-1 | CSVQQRSNTEAFF
TRBJ2-5 | 15 | TRBV5-1 | CASSSLFRAQETQYF
TRBJ1-5 | 15 | TRBV7-9 | CASSSSNRGLQPQHF
TRBJ1-2 | 13 | TRBV4-1 | CASSPDRDYGYTF
TRBJ2-3 | 15 | TRBV7-9 | CASSPTTGWADTQYF
TRBJ2-5 | 15 | TRBV15 | CATSRGEWAKETQYF
TRBJ1-1 | 11 | TRBV20-1 | CSARAGAKAFF
TRBJ1-3 | 15 | TRBV6-1 | CASSEGWQRGNTIYF
TRBJ2-7 | 13 | TRBV25-1 | CASSVGVYYEQYF
TRBJ2-3 | 14 | TRBV6-5 | CATLTSGGGDTQYF
TRBJ1-3 | 13 | TRBV2 | CASSPVNGNTIYF
TRBJ2-2 | 12 | TRBV29-1 | CLVLGGTGELFF
TRBJ2-3 | 12 | TRBV7-2 | CASSPRADTQYF
TRBJ1-2 | 15 | TRBV7-8 | CASSLLWDSNYGYTF
TRBJ2-1 | 13 | TRBV19 | CASRSTRGHEQFF
TRBJ2-3 | 24 | TRBV23-1 | CASSPASPPRQNKRRARGADTQYF
TRBJ2-1 | 13 | TRBV19 | CASRDKGYNEQFF
TRBJ2-5 | 12 | TRBV27 | CASKTGGQTQYF
TRBJ1-2 | 14 | TRBV5-1 | CASSPGQGAYGYTF
TRBJ2-2 | 16 | TRBV5-4 | CASSLNRGLNTGELFF
TRBJ1-2 | 13 | TRBV6-5 | CASSYRQNYGYTF
TRBJ1-1 | 14 | TRBV5-1 | CASSFFAGSGSAFF
TRBJ1-2 | 12 | TRBV28 | CASSKGGYGYTF
TRBJ1-6 | 18 | TRBV5-4 | CASSRGGRPSAGNSPLHF
TRBJ2-3 | 17 | TRBV4-3 | CASSQEEGGRGGDTQYF
TRBJ2-1 | 12 | TRBV28 | CASSSRTNEQFF
TRBJ1-3 | 13 | TRBV29-1 | CSVYWMGGNTIYF
TRBJ2-7 | 15 | TRBV30 | CAWSGGIRGEYEQYF
TRBJ2-7 | 12 | TRBV28 | CASSFEDYEQYF
TRBJ2-3 | 15 | TRBV29-1 | CSVRGTSGGADTQYF
TRBJ1-2 | 16 | TRBV5-5 | CASSSNTGGTNYGYTF
TRBJ2-5 | 12 | TRBV28 | CASRVRVETQYF
TRBJ1-1 | 13 | TRBV6-5 | CASTPTLNTEAFF
TRBJ1-2 | 15 | TRBV28 | CASSFPQGQTYGYTF
TRBJ1-2 | 12 | TRBV28 | CASRTGLGGYTF
TRBJ1-5 | 16 | TRBV4-3 | CASSQEAQGVPQPQHF
TRBJ2-7 | 15 | TRBV19 | CASSARQGNSYEQYF
TRBJ1-1 | 14 | TRBV9 | CASSVQASNTEAFF
TRBJ1-1 | 13 | TRBV30 | CAWSKGGGTEAFF
TRBJ1-3 | 15 | TRBV18 | CASSPLDASGNTIYF
TRBJ1-5 | 15 | TRBV30 | CAWSAWGRGNQPQHF
TRBJ2-5 | 15 | TRBV5-4 | CASSLLAGGQETQYF